This T cell receptor beta chain comes out of a study of identical twins (TCRdb year 2016). Background for the entire study: The study deep-sequenced TCR alpha and beta repertoires from monozygotic twins, unrelated adults of various ages and cord blood to test whether fetal clonotypes persist. To rule out contamination, replicate twin experiments were performed at different times with different library preparation protocols.

Findings and caveats that apply to the study as a whole: Out-of-frame TCR alpha sequences shared between twins showed an excess of low generation-probability sequences compared with coincidental sharing between unrelated individuals. Invariant T cells such as MAIT and iNKT could partly confound zero-insertion analyses, although diverse VJ usage argued against such confounding for most clonotypes. In monozygotic twins, recombination models systematically underestimated out-of-frame TCR alpha sharing, but the models matched the sharing seen between unrelated individuals. Fewer insertions were carried by abundant cord blood beta clonotypes; a weaker similar trend was observed in young adult naive repertoires, while no such trend was observed in memory repertoires. Excess twin sharing in beta out-of-frame sequences was weaker because fewer shared sequences lowered the signal-to-noise ratio. Because the same donors could not be followed over many years, the conclusions depended on cross-sectional statistical analysis.

Every donor in the study was a healthy Caucasian. Three pairs of female monozygotic twins, all aged about 18 to 29 years, made up the twin cohort. CD4+ and CD8+ T cell populations were isolated with positive isolation kits from Invitrogen. The germline V gene (reference sequence) provides CDR1 DFQATT and CDR2 SNEGSKA. Taken from cysteine to phenylalanine, the CDR3 has 15 residues. CDR3 DNA is the only sequence kept; it has 45 bases, read in frame from the first base. Cut back by 0 bases and 4 bases, the V and J ends lie 13 bases apart. Comment on this clonotype: The clone's antigen remains unknown. No base quality values were provided; no much bigger clone lies one nucleotide off.

The library relied on 5' RACE. Instrument used: Illumina HiSeq 2000. A universal primer binding site was introduced by template switching, and a unique molecular identifier was present in the final cDNA, enabling accurate counting of TCR cDNA molecules. Specific primers in the conserved constant-segment region were used to synthesize first-strand cDNA for the TCR alpha and beta chains. To control for contamination, each cDNA library was double barcoded with a SMART-Mk sample barcode plus Illumina barcodes. TruSeq adapter sequences, together with Illumina sample barcodes, were added in two successive PCR steps. The Illumina HiSeq platform was used with custom primers to sequence TCR alpha and beta cDNA libraries. As for how the authors treated the data: MiGEC processed the raw reads to extract unique molecular identifiers, while MiXCR was used to determine the CDR3 positions. Recombination models were inferred per individual with the repgenHMM and IGoR tools using an EM algorithm. Shared clonotypes were analyzed with the tcR package in R, and sharing was normalized by the product of cloneset sizes. Out-of-frame nonproductive sequences were analyzed to study raw recombination free of thymic and clonal selection effects. TCRdb handled the public reads itself, with Q25 trimming in fastp and clone calling in MiXCR, and kept productive beta chains. Merged by CDR3 protein, the rows form single entries marked with the most common genes and DNA. The V and J calls come from TCRdb's annotation, not from the publication. The sample includes about 550,000 distinct CDR3 sequences, with approximately 20% observed a single time. The top ten clones comprise approximately 0.52% of the sample.

These records were also assigned to another study, of yellow fever vaccine responses in identical twins. Reported in the second study: The authors reported that the T cell response to vaccination in identical twins appeared partly convergent and partly personalized. The study precisely tracked vaccine-responding T cell clones in identical twins.

The clonotype comes from a woman aged 18-29 years in good health. Sequencing input: CD4+ T cells sorted from blood. The sequence joins TRBV20-1 to TRBJ2-4, and the D gene may be TRBD1, 6 bases matching. Here is the DNA: TGCAGTGCTAGAGATCAGTCAGGGGAGAAAAACATTCAGTACTTC. It translates as CSARDQSGEKNIQYF.